A single sample is the source of the 27 T cell receptor beta chains below, sequenced in a study of T cells in Graves' hyperthyroidism and ophthalmopathy. Authors of the study amplified TCR beta CDR3 regions from RNA transcripts. The HTBI set primed first-round TCR CDR3 RT-PCR. TCRdb re-called the multiplex PCR reads through MiXCR, storing one row per CDR3 protein. The sample lists about 52,000 distinct CDR3 sequences; roughly half were seen once. Specimen: blood. The receptors stem from a woman in her 50s with Graves' ophthalmopathy.

This clonotype was counted only a few times. The V and J genes are TRBV7-9 and TRBJ1-2; 8 bases are a match to TRBD1. Germline V gene data show CDR1 as SEHNR and CDR2 as FQNEAQ (reference sequence). V gave up 5 bases and J gave up 4 bases; unmatched junction bases: 9. The CDR3 runs 15 residues. The CDR3 here is CASSPTGTGTYGYTF. Here the CDR3 DNA reads TGTGCCAGCAGCCCCACCGGGACAGGTACCTATGGCTACACCTTC.

This clonotype was seen many times. This chain links TRBV7-3 with TRBJ2-1; 9 bases are a match to TRBD2. With 5 bases clipped from V and 7 bases from J, the junction kept 6 bases outside the gene matches. This CDR3 comprises 14 residues. The germline CDR1 and CDR2 sequences are SGHTA and FQGTGA. CDR3: CASSLAGSGNEQFF. The CDR3 DNA sequence: TGTGCCAGCAGCCTAGCGGGGTCGGGAAATGAGCAGTTCTTC.

This clonotype was seen a handful of times. This chain links TRBV5-1 with TRBJ2-4; possibly TRBD2 for D (6 bases). The V gene's germline CDR1 is SGHRS and CDR2 YFSETQ. The CDR3 is 17 amino acids. Trimming pared 0 bases from V and 7 bases from J, leaving 20 bases between. The CDR3 bases are TGCGCCAGCAGCTTGGGGCCGGGAGACACGAGTAGGAACATTCAGTACTTC. It specifies CASSLGPGDTSRNIQYF.

The table lists this clonotype with a count of one. One junction end disagrees with the germline gene, perhaps due to a read error. The chain combines TRBV20-1 with TRBJ1-6; tentatively, D is TRBD1 (5 bases). CDR1 DFQATT and CDR2 SNEGSKA come from the germline V gene (reference sequence). The CDR3 has 15 residues. CDR3 sequence: CGAQGEGSYNSPLHF. The CDR3 DNA reads as TGCGGTGCTCAAGGGGAGGGATCCTACAATTCACCCCTCCACTTT.

V gene TRBV5-1 combines with J gene TRBJ1-6; D is undetermined. Germline V CDR1 and CDR2: SGHRS, YFSETQ. CDR3 length: 14 residues. V was pared by 0 bases and J by 9 bases, with 10 bases between. Written as DNA, the CDR3 is TGCGCCAGCAGCTTGGAAGAGGTCGGTTCACCCCTCCACTTT. Encoded protein: CASSLEEVGSPLHF.

This clonotype was seen just once. The V and J genes are TRBV15 and TRBJ2-7; D is perhaps TRBD1 or TRBD2 (5 bases each). Germline values: CDR1 LNHNV, CDR2 YYDKDF (reference sequence). The V gene lost 2 bases and the J gene lost 5 bases, with 10 bases spanning the gap. This CDR3 spans 13 amino acids. The CDR3 sequence: CATSRWGINEQYF. In nucleotides, the CDR3 is TGTGCCACCAGCAGATGGGGGATCAACGAGCAGTACTTC.

The rearrangement links TRBV15 to TRBJ1-6; tentatively, D is TRBD1 (5 bases). This CDR3 region has 15 residues. Trimming took 4 bases from V and 7 from J, leaving 14 bases between them. Germline V gene data show CDR1 as LNHNV and CDR2 as YYDKDF (reference sequence). This chain's CDR3 is CATSKGVGANSPLHF. The CDR3, as DNA: TGTGCCACCAGCAAAGGGGTTGGGGCCAATTCACCCCTCCACTTT.

In the case of this clonotype: The germline gene is not matched at one end of the junction; a read error may be the cause. The gene calls are TRBV11-2 and TRBJ2-5; TRBD1 might be the D (6 bases). The germline gives CDR1 SGHAT, CDR2 FQNNGV. The CDR3 covers 17 residues. DNA of the CDR3: TGTGCCAGCAGCTTAGATATAGGGGGACCTCAAGCAGCGACCCAGCACTTC. It specifies CASSLDIGGPQAATQHF.

This clonotype is deemed medium-sized. The rearrangement links TRBV10-3 to TRBJ2-7, with a tentative D call TRBD1 (6 bases). V was trimmed by 3 bases and J by 5 bases, leaving 11 bases between them. The CDR3 length is 13 residues. Germline V gene lookup returns CDR1 ENHRY and CDR2 SYGVKD. CDR3 in amino acids: CAISDHYRDEQYF. The CDR3 nucleotides read TGTGCCATCAGTGACCACTACAGGGACGAGCAGTACTTC.

With respect to this clonotype: The CDR3 does not close with the conserved phenylalanine or tryptophan, likely indicating a read error. It is unclear where the CDR3 begins or ends on the DNA, so no DNA is shown, and the CDR3 is as TCRdb lists it. The gene calls are TRBV7-6 and TRBJ1-4. CDR1 and CDR2 (germline): SGHVS, FNYEAQ. The CDR3 region is 14 residues in length, termini included. CDR3 amino acids: CASSPIEANEKLLS.

This clonotype came up once. The CDR3 here is CASSEVPETQYF. In nucleotides, the CDR3 is TGCGCCAGCAGTGAGGTCCCAGAGACCCAGTACTTC. This sequence joins TRBV10-2 and TRBJ2-5; the D is unclear. CDR1 and CDR2 (germline): WSHSY, SAAADI. This CDR3 is built from 12 residues. V gave up 2 bases and J gave up 4 bases, with 5 bases separating them.

This clonotype was counted many times. This clone may be a read error of a much larger clone one base away. V gene TRBV19 combines with J gene TRBJ1-6, with a weak D call TRBD1 (5 bases). CDR3 size: 13 residues. Germline assignment: CDR1 LNHDA and CDR2 SQIVND (reference sequence). V gave up 6 bases and J gave up 9 bases, with 12 bases separating them. In DNA form, the CDR3 reads TGTGCCAGTAGGCCCCAGGGTGCTTCACCCCTCCACTTT. It encodes CASRPQGASPLHF.

Ten or more counts support this clonotype. The chain has TRBV5-1 and TRBJ2-5; perhaps TRBD1 as D (5 bases). V was cut by 4 bases and J by 3 bases, with 13 bases left in between. Germline V gene sequence: CDR1 SGHRS, CDR2 YFSETQ. The CDR3 runs to 14 residues. CDR3 bases: TGCGCCAGCAGCGCCGACGAAGGGGAAGAGACCCAGTACTTC. It is translated as CASSADEGEETQYF.

V is TRBV7-3 and J is TRBJ1-6; D call uncertain. Trimming took off 1 base at V and 6 bases at J, with 7 bases between the two ends. This CDR3 region has 14 residues. Per germline, CDR1 SGHTA and CDR2 FQGTGA. The CDR3 coding sequence is TGTGCCAGCAGCTTAAGGCGTGGTAATTCACCCCTCCACTTT. As protein: CASSLRRGNSPLHF.

There are many counts of this clonotype. The rearrangement joins TRBV2 to TRBJ1-1; D ambiguous. The CDR3 spans 14 residues. V dropped 4 bases and J dropped 5 bases, with 14 bases sitting between them. The germline V gene encodes CDR1 SNHLY and CDR2 FYNNEI. Written as DNA, the CDR3 is TGTGCCAGCAGTGCGGGAGGGCGCAGAACTGAAGCTTTCTTT. Residues: CASSAGGRRTEAFF.

This clonotype was counted once. This sequence joins TRBV24-1 and TRBJ1-5, with D unclear. The CDR3 runs to 12 residues. Germline CDR1 KGHDR, CDR2 SFDVKD. Trimming removed 10 bases from V and 9 bases from J, with 15 bases in between. CDR3 bases: TGTGCCACTGGGAGTCTCCGAGGGCCCCAGCATTTT. Encoded protein: CATGSLRGPQHF.

This clonotype was seen repeatedly, ten times or more. J is TRBJ1-2 and V is TRBV20-1; D unresolved. Trimming took off 4 bases at V and 4 bases at J, with 16 bases between the two ends. CDR1 DFQATT and CDR2 SNEGSKA come from the germline V gene (reference sequence). This CDR3 comprises 14 residues. CDR3 protein: CSATVVFPLYGYTF. The CDR3 DNA sequence: TGCAGTGCTACAGTCGTCTTTCCGCTCTATGGCTACACCTTC.

Judged by abundance, this clonotype is medium-sized. This chain uses TRBV15 with TRBJ2-3; D is undetermined. The V end was cut by 1 base, the J end by 6 bases, with 11 bases between. The CDR3 has 14 amino acids. The germline gives CDR1 LNHNV, CDR2 YYDKDF (reference sequence). For the CDR3, the DNA is TGTGCCACCAGCAGAGTATTGGAGTTGGATACGCAGTATTTT. Protein product: CATSRVLELDTQYF.

Many counts were recorded for this clonotype. The chain recombines TRBV9 with TRBJ2-3; 10 bases agree with TRBD1. Germline V gene sequence: CDR1 SGDLS, CDR2 YYNGEE. The CDR3 length is 15 residues. V shed 1 base, J shed 6 bases, and the junction held 5 bases outside the gene matches. Here the CDR3 DNA reads TGTGCCAGCAGCGTAAGGGACAGGGGCGTGGATACGCAGTATTTT. Translation: CASSVRDRGVDTQYF.

As concerns this clonotype: The missing conserved phenylalanine or tryptophan at the end of this CDR3 makes a read error likely. The J gene is TRBJ2-7, the V gene TRBV2; 8 bases align to TRBD2. After removal of 7 bases from V and 3 bases from J, the junction contained 17 bases not matched to a gene. The CDR3 spans 17 residues. Germline CDR1 and CDR2: SNHLY and FYNNEI. DNA of the CDR3: TGTGCCAGCAAGGGGACTAGTGGGAAGTCTCATGGCTACGAGCAGTACATC. As protein: CASKGTSGKSHGYEQYI.

Details on this clonotype: A much larger clone differs from this one at a single base, so this may be a read error. The V call is TRBV7-9, the J call TRBJ2-2, with TRBD1 matching over 7 bases. Per the germline V gene, CDR1 is SEHNR and CDR2 is FQNEAQ (reference sequence). The CDR3 runs 15 residues. The CDR3 DNA is TGTGCCGGCAGCCCTGACAGGGCGAACACCGGGGAGCTGTTTTTT. Translated: CAGSPDRANTGELFF.

This clonotype has at least ten counts. The chain links TRBV20-1 to TRBJ1-1, with 8 bases aligning to TRBD1. The CDR3 loop spans 11 amino acids. The ends lost 7 bases at V and 5 bases at J; junction bases unmatched: 3. Germline V gene data show CDR1 as DFQATT and CDR2 as SNEGSKA (reference sequence). The CDR3 loop is CSGRGRTEAFF. For the CDR3, the DNA is TGCAGTGGCAGGGGGCGGACTGAAGCTTTCTTT.

This clonotype occurred once. Here the CDR3 omits its conserved ending phenylalanine or tryptophan, so a read error is the likely source. No DNA is shown, since the ends of the CDR3 on it are uncertain; the CDR3 is the one TCRdb lists. The V call is TRBV2, the J call TRBJ1-1; the D call of TRBD1 is as the table states it, not checked on the DNA. The CDR3 totals 12 residues, both ends included. The germline V gene has CDR1 SNHLY and CDR2 FYNNEI. CDR3: CASSTGNTEALS.

Judged by abundance, this clonotype is medium-sized. The chain is built from TRBV29-1 and TRBJ1-2; TRBD1 agrees at 7 bases. The CDR3 covers 14 residues. CDR1 and CDR2 (germline): SQVTM, ANQGSEA. V shed 0 bases, J shed 0 bases, and the junction held 1 base outside the gene matches. DNA for the CDR3: TGCAGCGTTGAAGAGGGGACAGCTAACTATGGCTACACCTTC. Translation gives CSVEEGTANYGYTF.

The chain carries TRBV9 and TRBJ2-3; D might be TRBD1 (6 bases). Trimming shortened V by 7 bases and J by 0 bases, and 12 bases separated the two germline ends. Germline CDR1 is SGDLS and CDR2 is YYNGEE. CDR3 length: 14 amino acids. For the CDR3, the DNA is TGTGCCAGCGCCCGGGACACCAGCACAGATACGCAGTATTTT. Residues: CASARDTSTDTQYF. Filled out from reference TRBV9 and TRBJ2-3, the complete variable domain reads DSGVTQTPKHLITATGQRVTLRCSPRSGDLSVYWYQQSLDQGLQFLIQYYNGEERAKGNILERFSAQQFPDLHSELNLSSLELGDSALYFCASARDTSTDTQYFGPGTRLTVL.

The chain has TRBV5-6 and TRBJ1-1; D may be TRBD1 (5 bases). Looked up from germline, CDR1 is SGHDT and CDR2 is YYEEEE. The CDR3 is 13 amino acids. Between the trimmed V and J ends, which lost 3 bases and 10 bases, there was a span of 16 bases. CDR3 region: CASSSPKGTGAFF. As DNA, the CDR3 is TGTGCCAGCAGCTCGCCCAAGGGGACGGGAGCTTTCTTT.

The genes are TRBV9 and TRBJ2-7; 11 bases line up with TRBD2. The length of the CDR3 is 16 residues. Trimming removed 0 bases from V and 2 bases from J; junction bases left unmatched: 4. Germline CDR1 and CDR2: SGDLS and YYNGEE. The CDR3 protein is CASSVEASGRTYEQYF. The CDR3 nucleotides are TGTGCCAGCAGCGTAGAGGCTAGCGGGAGGACCTACGAGCAGTACTTC.